This T cell receptor (beta chain) stems from a study of CD8 T cells in ankylosing spondylitis. Of note for this clonotype: What it binds is not known.

Study-level results: In the blood and synovial fluid of reactive arthritis, some motif variants had been previously reported. A TCR beta motif of roughly eight highly homologous variants appeared characteristic of ankylosing spondylitis blood. According to the report, clones linked to the disease were significantly enriched in matched synovial fluid samples taken from ankylosing spondylitis patients.

Making the TCR beta libraries involved quantitative 5'-RACE with molecular barcodes. From the 5' RACE reads, TCRdb called clonotypes with MiXCR, one entry per CDR3 protein. The table has roughly 450,000 distinct CDR3 sequences, approximately 26% seen once; the top ten hold under 0.9%. Sequenced material: blood, either unsorted or a sorted T cell fraction (not recorded which). This receptor was taken from a male donor with ankylosing spondylitis.

CDR3 loop: CASSRPPREGRGTEAFF. Here the CDR3 DNA reads TGCGCCAGCAGCCGTCCTCCGAGGGAAGGTAGGGGCACTGAAGCTTTCTTT. V gene TRBV5-1 combines with J gene TRBJ1-1, with D possibly matching TRBD1 (5 bases). The CDR3 length is 17 residues. Germline values: CDR1 SGHRS, CDR2 YFSETQ. The V end was cut by 4 bases, the J end by 4 bases, with 23 bases between.